The 5 T cell receptor beta chains below all came from one sample that was sequenced in a study of graft-versus-host responses after intestinal transplantation. These receptors' antigens are unknown. Produced via immunoSEQ multiplex PCR; TCRdb's table is partial and in-frame only. The data contain about 82,000 clones, approximately 90% of them seen just once; the ten biggest clones take up about 0.38%. This specimen was unstimulated CD4+ T cells sorted from spleen or lymph node cells, taken before transplant. The receptors here all came from a human donor who was the organ donor for an intestinal transplant.

The chain uses TRBV7-3 and TRBJ2-1; 8 bases match TRBD2. CDR1 is SGHTA and CDR2 is FQGTGA in the germline V gene. After removal of 5 bases from V and 4 bases from J, the junction contained 7 bases not matched to a gene. The CDR3 is made up of 15 amino acids. The CDR3 DNA sequence: TGTGCCAGCAGCCTCGGGGGGGCCTCGTACAATGAGCAGTTCTTC. Residues: CASSLGGASYNEQFF.

The table lists this clone with a count of one. The J gene is TRBJ2-5, the V gene TRBV4-2; 9 bases are shared with TRBD2. CDR1 LGHNA and CDR2 YNFKEQ come from the germline V gene. The length of the CDR3 is 13 residues. The J segment lost 5 bases and the V segment lost 6 bases, leaving 4 bases of the junction unmatched. CDR3 DNA sequence: TGTGCCAGCAGACGTAGCGGGGGTGAGACCCAGTACTTC. The encoded protein is CASRRSGGETQYF.

V usage is TRBV19 and J usage is TRBJ2-6; D remains ambiguous. V was shortened by 0 bases and J by 0 bases, with 12 bases between the two germline ends. The germline V gene encodes CDR1 LNHDA and CDR2 SQIVND (reference sequence). CDR3 size: 18 residues. The CDR3: CASSIDLRSTSGANVLTF. The CDR3 nucleotides read TGTGCCAGTAGTATAGATCTCCGGTCAACCTCTGGGGCCAACGTCCTGACTTTC.

V is TRBV5-1 and J is TRBJ2-5; TRBD1 matches at 8 bases. CDR1 SGHRS and CDR2 YFSETQ come from the germline V gene. The CDR3 covers 15 residues. The J segment lost 5 bases and the V segment lost 2 bases, leaving 8 bases of the junction unmatched. The CDR3 nucleotides read TGCGCCAGCAGCTTTTCAGGGGGCAGGGGCGAGACCCAGTACTTC. This encodes CASSFSGGRGETQYF.

This rearrangement joins TRBV25-1 to TRBJ1-5; the D gene is possibly TRBD1 (5 bases). The CDR3 contains 15 residues. From germline, CDR1 is MGHDK and CDR2 SYGVNS. Trimming left V 1 base short and J 4 bases short, with 11 bases between. In DNA, the CDR3 is TGTGCCAGCAGTGAATCTCGGGGGGGGAATCAGCCCCAGCATTTT. This gives the protein CASSESRGGNQPQHF.